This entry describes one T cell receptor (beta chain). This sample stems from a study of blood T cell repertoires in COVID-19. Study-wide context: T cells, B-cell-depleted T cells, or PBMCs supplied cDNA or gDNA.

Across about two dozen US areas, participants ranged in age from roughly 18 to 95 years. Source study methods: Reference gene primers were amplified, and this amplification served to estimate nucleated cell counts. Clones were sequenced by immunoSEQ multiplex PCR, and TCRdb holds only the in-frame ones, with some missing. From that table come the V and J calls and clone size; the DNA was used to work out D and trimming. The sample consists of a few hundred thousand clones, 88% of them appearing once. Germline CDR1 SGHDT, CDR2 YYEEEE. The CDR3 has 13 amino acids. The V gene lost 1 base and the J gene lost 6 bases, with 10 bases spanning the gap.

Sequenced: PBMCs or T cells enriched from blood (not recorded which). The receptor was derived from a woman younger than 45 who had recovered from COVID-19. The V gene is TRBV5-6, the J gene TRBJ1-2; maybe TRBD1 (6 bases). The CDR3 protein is CASSLRGLDGYTF. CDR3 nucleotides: TGTGCCAGCAGCTTGAGGGGGTTGGATGGCTACACCTTC.